These T cell receptor beta chains were read from a single sample in a study of blood T cell repertoires in COVID-19. Assay: immunoSEQ multiplex PCR; the TCRdb copy retains only in-frame clones and omits some. The profile covers about 28,000 clones, with approximately 93% appearing a single time and about 0.8% taken by the ten largest. The source material was peripheral blood. The receptors stem from a woman between 65 and 79 years old with COVID-19, enrolled during active disease. CDR3s include the opening cysteine and the closing phenylalanine or tryptophan. The D gene is left open where the match is weak.

v_call	d_call	j_call	cdr3_length	cdr3_aa
TRBV14	.	TRBJ1-1	14	CASSAQGRGTEAFF
TRBV4-2	.	TRBJ2-5	16	CASSQDLSGVQGGQYF
TRBV7-3	.	TRBJ2-1	15	CASSLSGESGTKQFF
TRBV7-7	.	TRBJ2-2	17	CASSLTGSGLGTGELFF
TRBV15	.	TRBJ1-1	14	CATSRVVLNTEAFF
TRBV14	TRBD1	TRBJ2-7	16	CASSPGGQGANYEQYF
TRBV5-4	.	TRBJ2-7	15	CASSYGEVGTYEQYF
TRBV7-2	.	TRBJ2-2	15	CASSLVAGPSGELFF
TRBV27	TRBD2	TRBJ2-2	14	CASRLAGVGGELFF
TRBV3-1/TRBV3-2	TRBD2	TRBJ2-7	15	CASSISGSATYEQYF
TRBV4-2	.	TRBJ1-6	19	CASSHLFYSGPRDYSPLHF
TRBV7-9	TRBD1	TRBJ1-5	14	CASSPEGAHQPQHF
TRBV5-4	.	TRBJ2-1	14	CASSLGDMINEQFF
TRBV24-1	TRBD1	TRBJ2-2	15	CATSATGGGGGELFF
TRBV7-2	TRBD1	TRBJ1-1	13	CASRGQGHTEAFF
TRBV6-2/TRBV6-3	TRBD2	TRBJ2-2	18	CASSWVRTSGLNTGELFF
TRBV18	.	TRBJ1-2	14	CASSPPDWYYGYTF
TRBV19	TRBD1	TRBJ1-2	16	CASSTRDRGLNYGYTF
TRBV6-5	.	TRBJ1-3	12	CASTRAGNTIYF
TRBV27	TRBD2	TRBJ2-3	14	CASIPAGGTDTQYF
TRBV7-7	TRBD2	TRBJ2-2	15	CASSLSGRRTGELFF
TRBV19	.	TRBJ1-5	15	CASSTQGWSNQPQHF
TRBV5-4	.	TRBJ1-1	15	CASSLAGLQNTEAFF
TRBV5-1	TRBD1	TRBJ1-1	14	CASSLGTGGTEAFF
TRBV6-6	.	TRBJ2-7	12	CASGKNVYEQYF
TRBV10-1	TRBD1	TRBJ2-7	15	CASSAGQGVPYEQYF
TRBV4-1	.	TRBJ2-7	14	CASSLLYLLYEQYF
TRBV7-2	.	TRBJ2-6	16	CASSLAPTTGANVLTF
TRBV29-1	TRBD1	TRBJ1-2	16	CSVEDLAGGSNSGYTF
TRBV30	.	TRBJ1-3	14	CAWSVRVSGNTIYF
TRBV7-8	TRBD2	TRBJ2-1	14	CASGSGGVYNEQFF
TRBV29-1	.	TRBJ2-2	13	CSVSSTQGGELFF
TRBV4-2	.	TRBJ1-1	16	CASSPKDGRGGTEAFF
TRBV28	.	TRBJ1-1	14	CASSFGGPVTEAFF
TRBV6-5	.	TRBJ1-4	13	CASRVPGGEKLFF
TRBV19	.	TRBJ1-1	12	CASSNKYTEAFF
TRBV7-9	TRBD1	TRBJ1-2	15	CASSLADRARDGYTF
TRBV7-2	TRBD2	TRBJ2-1	18	CASSFTGLAGASYNEQFF
TRBV7-2	TRBD2	TRBJ2-1	18	CASSGPGTSGRAYNEQFF
TRBV27	TRBD2	TRBJ2-1	20	CASSLGEVRASGSSYNEQFF
TRBV7-9	.	TRBJ1-3	14	CASSLPESGNTIYF
TRBV5-1	.	TRBJ1-4	16	CASSDGRQPVREKLFF
TRBV10-2	TRBD1	TRBJ1-5	14	CASSRTGNIQPQHF
TRBV28	TRBD1	TRBJ2-1	15	CASSLRQGVYNEQFF
TRBV19	TRBD2	TRBJ2-7	13	CASSGMTSDEQYF
TRBV23-1	TRBD1	TRBJ2-2	24	CASSQSRQSGTVENSERNTGELFF
TRBV7-9	.	TRBJ2-2	14	CASRSGAGTGELFF
TRBV5-1	TRBD1	TRBJ2-7	14	CASSTGQGRYEQYF
TRBV7-9	.	TRBJ1-6	13	CASSLDSSSPLHF
TRBV5-4	TRBD1	TRBJ1-3	15	CASSPGTVVGNTIYF
TRBV7-2	.	TRBJ1-6	17	CASSLNYYEDYNSPLHF